A selection of T cell receptor beta chains follows, all from one sample in a study of blood T cell repertoires in COVID-19. The assay was immunoSEQ multiplex PCR, and TCRdb's table has in-frame clones only and misses some. The sample carries approximately 150,000 clones, 80% to 90% recorded once. The sequenced sample was PBMCs or T cells enriched from blood (not recorded which). The receptors originated from a woman aged 45-59 years who had recovered from COVID-19. CDR3s include the opening cysteine and the closing phenylalanine or tryptophan.

CDR3: CASRDRVNTEAFF
V: TRBV19
J: TRBJ1-1

CDR3: CASSLKGDQPQHF
V: TRBV12-3/TRBV12-4
J: TRBJ1-5

CDR3: CASSRAGPAYEQYF
V: TRBV6-5
J: TRBJ2-7

CDR3: CASRPLAGGSYEQYF
V: TRBV6-5
J: TRBJ2-7

CDR3: CASSQDPGTVYEQYF
V: TRBV3-1/TRBV3-2
J: TRBJ2-7

CDR3: CASSVDGLAGYNEQFF
V: TRBV9
J: TRBJ2-1

CDR3: CASSPDSNYNSPLHF
V: TRBV7-2
J: TRBJ1-6

CDR3: CASSTGSLYEQYF
V: TRBV28
J: TRBJ2-7

CDR3: CASSRRSGTAYNEQFF
V: TRBV3-1/TRBV3-2
J: TRBJ2-1

CDR3: CASSIESGTDTQYF
V: TRBV21-1
J: TRBJ2-3

CDR3: CASSYPGQPQHF
V: TRBV6-5
J: TRBJ1-5

CDR3: CASSESFWDSYEQYF
V: TRBV10-1
J: TRBJ2-7

CDR3: CASSFSGGNEQFF
V: TRBV7-9
J: TRBJ2-1

CDR3: CAIRRDTQTYGYTF
V: TRBV10-3
J: TRBJ1-2

CDR3: CASSLGGLNQPQHF
V: TRBV5-1
J: TRBJ1-5

CDR3: CSVEGGEDYEQYF
V: TRBV29-1
J: TRBJ2-7

CDR3: CASSGAGTGTYEQYF
V: TRBV5-4
J: TRBJ2-7

CDR3: CASRPGTGGLLGEQYF
V: TRBV7-9
J: TRBJ2-7

CDR3: CASSETQGRAFF
V: TRBV2
J: TRBJ1-1

CDR3: CASSQVAGSSYGYTF
V: TRBV4-3
J: TRBJ1-2

CDR3: CASSYAGIGYGYTF
V: TRBV6-2/TRBV6-3
J: TRBJ1-2